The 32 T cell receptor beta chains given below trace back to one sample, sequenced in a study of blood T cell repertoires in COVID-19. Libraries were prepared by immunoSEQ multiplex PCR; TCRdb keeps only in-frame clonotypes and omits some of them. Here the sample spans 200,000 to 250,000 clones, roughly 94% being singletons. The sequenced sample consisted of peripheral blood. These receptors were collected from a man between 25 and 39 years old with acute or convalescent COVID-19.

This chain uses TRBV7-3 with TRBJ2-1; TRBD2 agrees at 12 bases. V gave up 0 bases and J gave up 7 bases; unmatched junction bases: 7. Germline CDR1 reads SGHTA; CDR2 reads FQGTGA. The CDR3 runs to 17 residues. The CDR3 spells CASSLTPGLAGRNEQFF. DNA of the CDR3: TGTGCCAGCAGCTTAACCCCGGGACTAGCGGGCCGGAATGAGCAGTTCTTC.

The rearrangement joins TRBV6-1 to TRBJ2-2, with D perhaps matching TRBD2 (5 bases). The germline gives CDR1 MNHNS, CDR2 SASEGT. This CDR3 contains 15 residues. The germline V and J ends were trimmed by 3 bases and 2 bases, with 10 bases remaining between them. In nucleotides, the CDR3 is TGTGCCAGCAGTGAGTACGGGATAAACACCGGGGAGCTGTTTTTT. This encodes CASSEYGINTGELFF.

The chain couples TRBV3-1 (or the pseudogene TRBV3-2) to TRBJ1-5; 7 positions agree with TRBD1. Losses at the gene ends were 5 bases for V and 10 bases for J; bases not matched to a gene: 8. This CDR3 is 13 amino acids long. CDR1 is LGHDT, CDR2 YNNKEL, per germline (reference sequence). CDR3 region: CASSRGQSLPQHF. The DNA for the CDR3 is TGTGCCAGCAGCAGGGGACAGAGCCTACCCCAGCATTTT.

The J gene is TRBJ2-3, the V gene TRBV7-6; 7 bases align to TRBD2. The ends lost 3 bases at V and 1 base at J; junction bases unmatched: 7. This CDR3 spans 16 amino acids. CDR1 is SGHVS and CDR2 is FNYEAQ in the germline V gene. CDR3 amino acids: CASSFRTGGGTDTQYF. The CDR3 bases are TGTGCCAGCAGCTTTAGGACGGGGGGAGGCACAGATACGCAGTATTTT.

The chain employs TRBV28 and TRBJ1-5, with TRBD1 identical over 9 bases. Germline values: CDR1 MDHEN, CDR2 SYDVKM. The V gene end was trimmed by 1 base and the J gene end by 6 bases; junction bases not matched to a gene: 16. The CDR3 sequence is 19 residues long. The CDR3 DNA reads TGTGCCAGCAGTTTATCCCGGAGAACCGGGACAGGGCGACCTCAGCCCCAGCATTTT. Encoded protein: CASSLSRRTGTGRPQPQHF.

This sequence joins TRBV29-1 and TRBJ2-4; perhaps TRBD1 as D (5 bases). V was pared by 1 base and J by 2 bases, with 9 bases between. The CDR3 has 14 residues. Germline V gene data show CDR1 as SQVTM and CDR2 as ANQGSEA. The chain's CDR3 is CSVEAPGTKNIQYF. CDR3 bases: TGCAGCGTTGAAGCCCCAGGGACCAAAAACATTCAGTACTTC.

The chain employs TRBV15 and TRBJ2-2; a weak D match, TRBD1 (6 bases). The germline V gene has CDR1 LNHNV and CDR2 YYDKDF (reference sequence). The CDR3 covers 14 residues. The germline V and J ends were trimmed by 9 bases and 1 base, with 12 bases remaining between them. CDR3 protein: CATTETGNTGELFF. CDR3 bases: TGTGCCACAACAGAGACAGGGAACACCGGGGAGCTGTTTTTT.

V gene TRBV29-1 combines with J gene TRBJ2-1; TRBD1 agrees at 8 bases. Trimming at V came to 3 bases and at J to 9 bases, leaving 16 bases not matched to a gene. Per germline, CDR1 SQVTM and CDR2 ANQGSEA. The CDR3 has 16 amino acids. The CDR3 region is CSVELRTGILVSEQFF. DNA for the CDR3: TGCAGCGTTGAGCTAAGGACAGGGATTCTCGTGAGTGAGCAGTTCTTC.

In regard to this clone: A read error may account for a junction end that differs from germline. CDR3 region: CASSLAGLQETQYF. In DNA form, the CDR3 reads TGTGCCAGCAGCCTAGCGGGCCTCCAAGAGACCCAGTACTTC. The chain has TRBV7-2 and TRBJ2-5, with 8 bases matching TRBD2. The CDR3 covers 14 residues. Germline values: CDR1 SGHTA, CDR2 FQGNSA.

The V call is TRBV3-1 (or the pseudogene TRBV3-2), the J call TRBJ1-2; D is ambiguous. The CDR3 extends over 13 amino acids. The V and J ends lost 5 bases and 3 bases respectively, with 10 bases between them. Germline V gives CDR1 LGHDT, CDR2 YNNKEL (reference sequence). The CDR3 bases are TGTGCCAGCAGCAACCACGGTGACTATGGCTACACCTTC. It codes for CASSNHGDYGYTF.

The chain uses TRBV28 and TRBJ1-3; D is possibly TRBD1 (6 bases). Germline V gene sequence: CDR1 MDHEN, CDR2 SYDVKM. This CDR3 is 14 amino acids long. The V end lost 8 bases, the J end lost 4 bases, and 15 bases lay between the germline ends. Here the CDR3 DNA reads TGTGCCAGCGTCCTGGGCAGGGGAGGAAACACCATATATTTT. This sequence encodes CASVLGRGGNTIYF. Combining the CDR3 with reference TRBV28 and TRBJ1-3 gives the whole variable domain DVKVTQSSRYLVKRTGEKVFLECVQDMDHENMFWYRQDPGLGLRLIYFSYDVKMKEKGDIPEGYSVSREKKERFSLILESASTNQTSMYLCASVLGRGGNTIYFGEGSWLTVV.

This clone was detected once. CDR3 amino acids: CASSLGLAPTDTQYF. The CDR3 nucleotides are TGCGCCAGCAGCTTGGGGCTAGCCCCCACAGATACGCAGTATTTT. The J gene is TRBJ2-3, the V gene TRBV5-1; TRBD2 might be the D (5 bases). The CDR3 is 15 amino acids. Trimming took off 0 bases at V and 2 bases at J, with 10 bases between the two ends. CDR1 and CDR2 (germline): SGHRS, YFSETQ.

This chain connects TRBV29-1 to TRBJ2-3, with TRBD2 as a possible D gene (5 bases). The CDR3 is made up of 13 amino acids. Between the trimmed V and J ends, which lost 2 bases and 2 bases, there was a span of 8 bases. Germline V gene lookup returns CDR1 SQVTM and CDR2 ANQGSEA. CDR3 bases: TGCAGCGTTGAATTAGCGAACACAGATACGCAGTATTTT. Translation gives CSVELANTDTQYF.

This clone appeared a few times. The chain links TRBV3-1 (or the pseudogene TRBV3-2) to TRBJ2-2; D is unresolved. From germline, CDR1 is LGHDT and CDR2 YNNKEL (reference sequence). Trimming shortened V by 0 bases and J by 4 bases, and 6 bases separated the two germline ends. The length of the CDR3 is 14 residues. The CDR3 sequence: CASSQDHSTGELFF. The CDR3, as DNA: TGTGCCAGCAGCCAAGATCACTCCACCGGGGAGCTGTTTTTT.

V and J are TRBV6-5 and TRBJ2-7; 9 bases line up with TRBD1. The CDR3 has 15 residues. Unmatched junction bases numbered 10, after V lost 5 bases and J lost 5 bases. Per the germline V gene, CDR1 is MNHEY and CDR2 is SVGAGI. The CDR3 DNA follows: TGTGCCAGCAGTAAACCCGGGACAGGGTCCGACGAGCAGTACTTC. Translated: CASSKPGTGSDEQYF.

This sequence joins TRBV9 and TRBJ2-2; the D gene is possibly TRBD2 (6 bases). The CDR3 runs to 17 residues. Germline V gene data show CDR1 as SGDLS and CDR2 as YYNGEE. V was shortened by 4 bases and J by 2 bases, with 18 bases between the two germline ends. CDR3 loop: CASSISAGRANTGELFF. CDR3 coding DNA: TGTGCCAGCAGCATCTCAGCGGGCCGAGCTAACACCGGGGAGCTGTTTTTT. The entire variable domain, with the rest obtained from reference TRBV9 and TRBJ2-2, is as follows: DSGVTQTPKHLITATGQRVTLRCSPRSGDLSVYWYQQSLDQGLQFLIQYYNGEERAKGNILERFSAQQFPDLHSELNLSSLELGDSALYFCASSISAGRANTGELFFGEGSRLTVL.

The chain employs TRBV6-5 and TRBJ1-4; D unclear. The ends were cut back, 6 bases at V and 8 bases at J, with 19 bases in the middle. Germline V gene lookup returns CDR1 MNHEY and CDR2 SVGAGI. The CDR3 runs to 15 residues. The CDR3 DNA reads TGTGCCAGCAGCGACACGGGCACGGGAGGGGAAAAACTGTTTTTT. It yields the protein CASSDTGTGGEKLFF.

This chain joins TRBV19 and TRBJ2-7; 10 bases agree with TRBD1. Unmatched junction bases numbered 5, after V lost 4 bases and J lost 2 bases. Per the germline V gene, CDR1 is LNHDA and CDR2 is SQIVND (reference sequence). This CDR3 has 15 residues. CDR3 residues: CASSTRGTGAYEQYF. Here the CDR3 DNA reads TGTGCCAGTAGTACTCGGGGGACAGGGGCCTACGAGCAGTACTTC.

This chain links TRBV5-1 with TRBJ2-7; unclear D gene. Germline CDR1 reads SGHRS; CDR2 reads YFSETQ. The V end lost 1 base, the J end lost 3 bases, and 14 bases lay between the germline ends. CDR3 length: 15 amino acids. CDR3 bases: TGCGCCAGCAGCTTGTGGTCGTCATCCAGCTACGAGCAGTACTTC. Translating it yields CASSLWSSSSYEQYF.

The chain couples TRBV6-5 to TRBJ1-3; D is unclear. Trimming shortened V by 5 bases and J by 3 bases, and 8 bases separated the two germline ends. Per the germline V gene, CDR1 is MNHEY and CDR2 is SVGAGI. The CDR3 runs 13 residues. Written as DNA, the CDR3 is TGTGCCAGCAGTCGTCTTTATGGAAACACCATATATTTT. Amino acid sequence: CASSRLYGNTIYF.

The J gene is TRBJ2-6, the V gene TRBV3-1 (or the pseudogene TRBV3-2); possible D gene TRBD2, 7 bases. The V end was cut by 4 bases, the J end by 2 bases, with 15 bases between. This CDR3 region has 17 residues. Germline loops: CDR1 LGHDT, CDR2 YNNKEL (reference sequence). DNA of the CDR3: TGTGCCAGCAGCCCAGTTCCGGGGGGCCCTGGGGCCAACGTCCTGACTTTC. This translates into CASSPVPGGPGANVLTF.

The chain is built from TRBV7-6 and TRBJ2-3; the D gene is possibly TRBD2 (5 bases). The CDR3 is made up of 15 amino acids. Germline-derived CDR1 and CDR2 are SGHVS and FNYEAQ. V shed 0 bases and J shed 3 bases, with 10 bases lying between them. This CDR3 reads CASSLARTATDTQYF. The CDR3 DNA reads TGTGCCAGCAGCTTAGCGCGGACTGCGACAGATACGCAGTATTTT.

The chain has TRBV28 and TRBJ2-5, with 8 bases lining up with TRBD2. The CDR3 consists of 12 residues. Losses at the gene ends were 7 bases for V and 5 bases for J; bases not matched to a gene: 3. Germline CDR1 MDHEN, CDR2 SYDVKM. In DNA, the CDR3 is TGTGCCAGCACCGGGGGGGCTGAGACCCAGTACTTC. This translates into CASTGGAETQYF.

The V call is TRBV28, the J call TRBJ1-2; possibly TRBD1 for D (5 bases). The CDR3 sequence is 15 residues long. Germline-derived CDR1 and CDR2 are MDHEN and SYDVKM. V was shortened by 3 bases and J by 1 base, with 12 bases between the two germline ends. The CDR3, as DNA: TGTGCCAGCAGTTTGGCCAGGGCCGGTAACTATGGCTACACCTTC. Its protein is CASSLARAGNYGYTF.

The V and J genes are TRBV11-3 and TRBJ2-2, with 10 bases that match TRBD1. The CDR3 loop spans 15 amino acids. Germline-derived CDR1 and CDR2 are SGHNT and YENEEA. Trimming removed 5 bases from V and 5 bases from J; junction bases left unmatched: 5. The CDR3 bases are TGTGCCAGCAGCCGGGGACAGGGGAGAACCGGGGAGCTGTTTTTT. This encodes CASSRGQGRTGELFF.

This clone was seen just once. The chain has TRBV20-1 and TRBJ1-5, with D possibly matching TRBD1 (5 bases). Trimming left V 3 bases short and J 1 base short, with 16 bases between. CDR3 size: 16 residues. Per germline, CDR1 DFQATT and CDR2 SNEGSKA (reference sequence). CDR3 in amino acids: CSASVGGSSSNQPQHF. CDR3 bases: TGCAGTGCTAGTGTGGGGGGATCCTCGAGCAATCAGCCCCAGCATTTT.

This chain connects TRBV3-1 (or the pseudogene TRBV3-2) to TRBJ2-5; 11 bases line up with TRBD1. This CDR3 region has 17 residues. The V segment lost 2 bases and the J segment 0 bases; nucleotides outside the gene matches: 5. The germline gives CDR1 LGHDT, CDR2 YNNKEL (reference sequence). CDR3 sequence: CASSQRDRGLYQETQYF. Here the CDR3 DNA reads TGTGCCAGCAGCCAACGGGACAGGGGGTTGTACCAAGAGACCCAGTACTTC.

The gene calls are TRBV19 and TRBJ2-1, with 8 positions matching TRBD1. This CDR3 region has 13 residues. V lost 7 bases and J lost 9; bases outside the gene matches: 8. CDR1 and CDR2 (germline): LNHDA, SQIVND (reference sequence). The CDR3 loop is CASKQGALGEQFF. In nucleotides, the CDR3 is TGTGCCAGTAAGCAGGGGGCGTTGGGTGAGCAGTTCTTC. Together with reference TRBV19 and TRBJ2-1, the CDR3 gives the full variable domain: DGGITQSPKYLFRKEGQNVTLSCEQNLNHDAMYWYRQDPGQGLRLIYYSQIVNDFQKGDIAEGYSVSREKKESFPLTVTSAQKNPTAFYLCASKQGALGEQFFGPGTRLTVL.

The CDR3 loop is CASIKTSGLSTDTQYF. CDR3 nucleotides: TGCGCCAGCATCAAGACTAGCGGGCTTAGCACAGATACGCAGTATTTT. The chain is built from TRBV5-1 and TRBJ2-3; 10 nucleotides agree with TRBD2. The CDR3 has 16 residues. CDR1 is SGHRS and CDR2 is YFSETQ in the germline V gene. The junction had 7 bases not matched to a gene; V was cut back by 6 bases and J by 0 bases.

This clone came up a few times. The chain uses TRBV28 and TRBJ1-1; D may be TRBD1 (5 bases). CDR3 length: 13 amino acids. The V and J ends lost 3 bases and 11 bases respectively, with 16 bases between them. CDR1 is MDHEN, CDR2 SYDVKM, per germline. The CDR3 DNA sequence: TGTGCCAGCAGTTTTAGGGGCTCCCGGGGGGCTTTCTTT. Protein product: CASSFRGSRGAFF.

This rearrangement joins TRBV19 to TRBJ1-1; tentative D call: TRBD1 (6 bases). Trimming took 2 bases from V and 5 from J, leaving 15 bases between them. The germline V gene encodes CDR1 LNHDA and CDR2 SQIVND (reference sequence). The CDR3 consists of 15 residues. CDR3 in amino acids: CASSIRLGAQTEAFF. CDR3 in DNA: TGTGCCAGTAGTATAAGGCTGGGGGCGCAGACTGAAGCTTTCTTT.

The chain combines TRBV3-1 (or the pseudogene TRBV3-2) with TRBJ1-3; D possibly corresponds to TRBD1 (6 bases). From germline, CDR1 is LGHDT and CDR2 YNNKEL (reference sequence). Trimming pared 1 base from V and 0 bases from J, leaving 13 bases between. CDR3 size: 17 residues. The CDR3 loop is CASSQAGAGNSGNTIYF. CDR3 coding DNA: TGTGCCAGCAGCCAAGCAGGGGCCGGCAACTCTGGAAACACCATATATTTT.